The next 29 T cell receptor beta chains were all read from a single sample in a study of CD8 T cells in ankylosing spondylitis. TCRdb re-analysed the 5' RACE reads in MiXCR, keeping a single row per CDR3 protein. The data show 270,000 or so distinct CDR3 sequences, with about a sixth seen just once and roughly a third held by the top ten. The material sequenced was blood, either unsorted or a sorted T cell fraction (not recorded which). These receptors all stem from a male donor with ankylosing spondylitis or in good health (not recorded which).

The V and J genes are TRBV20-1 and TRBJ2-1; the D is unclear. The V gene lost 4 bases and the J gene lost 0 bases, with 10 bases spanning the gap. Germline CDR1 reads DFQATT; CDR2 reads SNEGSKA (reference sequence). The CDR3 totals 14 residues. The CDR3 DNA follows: TGCAGTGCTATAAGCGTTAGCTCCTACAATGAGCAGTTCTTC. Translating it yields CSAISVSSYNEQFF.

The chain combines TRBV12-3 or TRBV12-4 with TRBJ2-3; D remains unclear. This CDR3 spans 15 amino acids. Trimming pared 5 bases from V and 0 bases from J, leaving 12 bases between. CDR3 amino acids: CASSPPMLSTDTQYF. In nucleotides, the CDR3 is TGTGCCAGCAGTCCCCCTATGCTGAGCACAGATACGCAGTATTTT.

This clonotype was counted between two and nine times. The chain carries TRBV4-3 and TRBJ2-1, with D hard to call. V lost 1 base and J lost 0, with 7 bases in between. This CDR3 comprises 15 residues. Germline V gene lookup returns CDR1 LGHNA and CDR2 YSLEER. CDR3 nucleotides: TGCGCCAGCAGCCAAGTGGATTACTCCTACAATGAGCAGTTCTTC. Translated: CASSQVDYSYNEQFF.

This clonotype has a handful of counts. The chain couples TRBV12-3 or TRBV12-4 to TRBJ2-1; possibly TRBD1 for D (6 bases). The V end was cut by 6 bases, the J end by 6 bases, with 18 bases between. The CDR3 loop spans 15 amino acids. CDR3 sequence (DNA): TGTGCCAGCAGCCCCATGACATCAGGGGTCAATGAGCAGTTCTTC. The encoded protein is CASSPMTSGVNEQFF.

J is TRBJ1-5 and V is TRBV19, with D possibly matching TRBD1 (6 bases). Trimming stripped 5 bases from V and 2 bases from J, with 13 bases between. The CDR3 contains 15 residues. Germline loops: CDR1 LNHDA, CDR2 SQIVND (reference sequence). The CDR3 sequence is CASSEQGFGNQPQHF. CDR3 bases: TGTGCCAGTAGTGAACAGGGATTCGGCAATCAGCCCCAGCATTTT. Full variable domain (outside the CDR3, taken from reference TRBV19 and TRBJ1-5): DGGITQSPKYLFRKEGQNVTLSCEQNLNHDAMYWYRQDPGQGLRLIYYSQIVNDFQKGDIAEGYSVSREKKESFPLTVTSAQKNPTAFYLCASSEQGFGNQPQHFGDGTRLSIL.

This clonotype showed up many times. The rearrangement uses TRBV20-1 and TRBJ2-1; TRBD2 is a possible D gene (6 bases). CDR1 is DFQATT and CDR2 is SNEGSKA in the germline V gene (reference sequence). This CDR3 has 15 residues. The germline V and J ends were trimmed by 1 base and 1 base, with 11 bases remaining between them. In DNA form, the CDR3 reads TGCAGTGCTAGAGCCGCCGGGGGATCCTACAATGAGCAGTTCTTC. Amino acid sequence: CSARAAGGSYNEQFF.

This chain's CDR3 is CASSSASGANEQFF. In DNA form, the CDR3 reads TGTGCCAGCAGCTCGGCTAGCGGAGCAAATGAGCAGTTCTTC. The rearrangement links TRBV7-9 to TRBJ2-1; 7 bases are a match to TRBD2. V shed 4 bases and J 7 bases; nucleotides not matched to a gene: 7. This CDR3 contains 14 residues. The germline CDR1 and CDR2 sequences are SEHNR and FQNEAQ (reference sequence).

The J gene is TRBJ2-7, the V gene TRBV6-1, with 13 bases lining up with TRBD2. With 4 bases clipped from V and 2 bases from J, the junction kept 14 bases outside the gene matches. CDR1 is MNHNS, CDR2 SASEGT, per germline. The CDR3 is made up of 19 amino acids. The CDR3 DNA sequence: TGTGCCAGCAGTGTTTACAGGGGGGGACTAGCGGGAAGCACCTACGAGCAGTACTTC. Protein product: CASSVYRGGLAGSTYEQYF.

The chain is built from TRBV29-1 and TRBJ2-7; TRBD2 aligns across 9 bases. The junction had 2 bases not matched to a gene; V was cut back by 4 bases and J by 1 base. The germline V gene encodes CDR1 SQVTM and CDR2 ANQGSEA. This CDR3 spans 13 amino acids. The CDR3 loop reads CSVGTSASYEQYF. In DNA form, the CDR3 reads TGCAGCGTTGGGACTAGCGCATCCTACGAGCAGTACTTC.

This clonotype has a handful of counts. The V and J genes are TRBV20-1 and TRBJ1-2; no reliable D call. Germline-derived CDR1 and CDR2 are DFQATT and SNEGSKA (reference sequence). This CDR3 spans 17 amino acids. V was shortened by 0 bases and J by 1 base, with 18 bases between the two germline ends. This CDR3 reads CSARESTPVRVNYGYTF. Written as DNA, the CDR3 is TGCAGTGCTAGAGAGAGTACACCAGTACGGGTTAACTATGGCTACACCTTC.

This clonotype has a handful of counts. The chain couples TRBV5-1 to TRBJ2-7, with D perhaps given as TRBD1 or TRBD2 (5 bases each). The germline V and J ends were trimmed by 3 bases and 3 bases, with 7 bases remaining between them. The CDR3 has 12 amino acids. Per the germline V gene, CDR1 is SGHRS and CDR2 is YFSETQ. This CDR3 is CASSWDHYEQYF. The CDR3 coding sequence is TGCGCCAGCAGCTGGGACCACTACGAGCAGTACTTC.

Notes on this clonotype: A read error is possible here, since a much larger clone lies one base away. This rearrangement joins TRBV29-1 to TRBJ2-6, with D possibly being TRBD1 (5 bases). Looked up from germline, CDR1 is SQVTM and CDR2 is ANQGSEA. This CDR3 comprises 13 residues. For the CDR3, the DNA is TGCAGCGTAGCCCTGGATGGGGCCAACGTCCTGCCTTTC. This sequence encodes CSVALDGANVLPF.

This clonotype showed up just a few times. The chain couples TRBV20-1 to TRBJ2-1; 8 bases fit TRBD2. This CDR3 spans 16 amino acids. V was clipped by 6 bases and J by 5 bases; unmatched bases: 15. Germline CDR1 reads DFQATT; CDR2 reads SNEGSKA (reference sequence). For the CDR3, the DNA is TGCAGTGCCCATGGAAACGAAGCGGGAGCGGACAATGAGCAGTTCTTC. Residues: CSAHGNEAGADNEQFF.

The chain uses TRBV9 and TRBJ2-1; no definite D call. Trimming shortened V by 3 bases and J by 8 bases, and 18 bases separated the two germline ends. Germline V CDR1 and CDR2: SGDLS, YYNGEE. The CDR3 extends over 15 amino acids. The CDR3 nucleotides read TGTGCCAGCAGCGAGGGAACAATCGTCGGCGATGAGCAGTTCTTC. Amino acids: CASSEGTIVGDEQFF.

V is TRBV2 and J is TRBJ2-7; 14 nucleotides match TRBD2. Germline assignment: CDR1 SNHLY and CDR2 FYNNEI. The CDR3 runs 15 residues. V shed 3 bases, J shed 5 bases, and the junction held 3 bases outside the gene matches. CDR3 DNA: TGTGCCAGCAGTGAGGGACTAGCGGGAGCGAACGAGCAGTACTTC. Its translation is CASSEGLAGANEQYF.

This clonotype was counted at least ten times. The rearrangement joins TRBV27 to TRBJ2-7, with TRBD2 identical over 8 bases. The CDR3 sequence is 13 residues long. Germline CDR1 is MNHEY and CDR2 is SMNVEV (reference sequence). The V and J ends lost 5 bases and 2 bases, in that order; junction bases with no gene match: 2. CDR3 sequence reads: CASSSGSAYEQYF. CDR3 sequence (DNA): TGTGCCAGCAGTAGCGGGAGTGCCTACGAGCAGTACTTC.

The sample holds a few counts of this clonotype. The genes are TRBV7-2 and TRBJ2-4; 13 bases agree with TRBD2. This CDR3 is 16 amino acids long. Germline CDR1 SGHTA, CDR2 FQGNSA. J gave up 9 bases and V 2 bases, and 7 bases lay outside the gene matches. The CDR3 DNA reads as TGTGCCAGCAGCTTAAACAGATGGACTAGCGGGGGCATTCAGTACTTC. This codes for CASSLNRWTSGGIQYF.

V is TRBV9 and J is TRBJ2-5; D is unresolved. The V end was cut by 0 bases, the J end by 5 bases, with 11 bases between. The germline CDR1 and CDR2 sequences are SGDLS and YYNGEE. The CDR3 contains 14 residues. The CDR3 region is CASSVASWVETQYF. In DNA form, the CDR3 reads TGTGCCAGCAGCGTAGCTAGTTGGGTGGAGACCCAGTACTTC.

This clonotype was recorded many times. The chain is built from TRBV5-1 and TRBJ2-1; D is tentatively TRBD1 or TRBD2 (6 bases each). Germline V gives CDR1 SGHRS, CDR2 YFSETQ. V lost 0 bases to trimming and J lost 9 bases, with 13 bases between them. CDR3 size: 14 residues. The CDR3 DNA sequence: TGCGCCAGCAGCTTGGGATGGGGGGCGATTGAGCAGTTCTTC. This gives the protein CASSLGWGAIEQFF.

The CDR3 region has the DNA TGTGCCAGCAGCTTGAGCGGGAGCCTAACAGATACGCAGTATTTT. Encoded protein: CASSLSGSLTDTQYF. The chain has TRBV5-4 and TRBJ2-3; 8 positions agree with TRBD2. From germline, CDR1 is SGHNT and CDR2 YYREEE (reference sequence). V shed 1 base and J 3 bases; nucleotides not matched to a gene: 4. CDR3 length: 15 residues.

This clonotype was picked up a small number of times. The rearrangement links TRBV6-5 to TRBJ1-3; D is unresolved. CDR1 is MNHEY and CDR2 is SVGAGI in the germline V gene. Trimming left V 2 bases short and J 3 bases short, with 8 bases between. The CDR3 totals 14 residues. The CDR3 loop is CASSYTNSGNTIYF. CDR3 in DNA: TGTGCCAGCAGTTACACAAACAGTGGAAACACCATATATTTT.

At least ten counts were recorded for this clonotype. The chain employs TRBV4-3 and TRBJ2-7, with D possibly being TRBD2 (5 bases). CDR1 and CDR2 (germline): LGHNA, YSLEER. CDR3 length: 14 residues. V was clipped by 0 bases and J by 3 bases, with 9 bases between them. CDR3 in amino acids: CASSQDEGNYEQYF. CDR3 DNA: TGCGCCAGCAGCCAAGATGAGGGTAACTACGAGCAGTACTTC.

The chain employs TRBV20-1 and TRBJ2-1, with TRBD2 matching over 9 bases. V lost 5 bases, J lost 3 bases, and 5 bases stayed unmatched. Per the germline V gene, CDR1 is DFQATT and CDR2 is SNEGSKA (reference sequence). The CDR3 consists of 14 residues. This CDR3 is CSAPSGTLYNEQFF. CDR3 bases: TGCAGTGCTCCTAGCGGGACCCTCTACAATGAGCAGTTCTTC.

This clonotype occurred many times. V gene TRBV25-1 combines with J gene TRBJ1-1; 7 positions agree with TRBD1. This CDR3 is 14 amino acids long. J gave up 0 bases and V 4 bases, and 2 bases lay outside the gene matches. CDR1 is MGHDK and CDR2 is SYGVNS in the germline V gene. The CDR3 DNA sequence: TGTGCCAGCAGTGGGGGACAGATGAACACTGAAGCTTTCTTT. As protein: CASSGGQMNTEAFF.

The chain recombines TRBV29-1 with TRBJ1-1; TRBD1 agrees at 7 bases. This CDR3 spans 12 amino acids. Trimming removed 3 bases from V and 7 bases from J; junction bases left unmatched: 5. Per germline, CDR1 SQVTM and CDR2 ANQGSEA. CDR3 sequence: CSVEAGGGEAFF. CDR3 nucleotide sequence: TGCAGCGTTGAGGCAGGGGGTGGTGAAGCTTTCTTT.

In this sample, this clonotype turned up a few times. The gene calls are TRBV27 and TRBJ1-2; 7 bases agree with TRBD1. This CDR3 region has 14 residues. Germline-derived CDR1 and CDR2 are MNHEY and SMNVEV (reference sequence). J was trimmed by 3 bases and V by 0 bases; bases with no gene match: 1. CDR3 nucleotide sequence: TGTGCCAGCAGTTTATCGGGACAGCACTATGGCTACACCTTC. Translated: CASSLSGQHYGYTF.

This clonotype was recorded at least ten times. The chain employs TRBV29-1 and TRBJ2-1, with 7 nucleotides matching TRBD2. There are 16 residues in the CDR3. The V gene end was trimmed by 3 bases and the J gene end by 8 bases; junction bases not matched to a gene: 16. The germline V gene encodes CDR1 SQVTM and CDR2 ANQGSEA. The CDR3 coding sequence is TGCAGCGTTGATGGGGGGGAACTGGGATGGCATCATGAGCAGTTCTTC. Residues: CSVDGGELGWHHEQFF.

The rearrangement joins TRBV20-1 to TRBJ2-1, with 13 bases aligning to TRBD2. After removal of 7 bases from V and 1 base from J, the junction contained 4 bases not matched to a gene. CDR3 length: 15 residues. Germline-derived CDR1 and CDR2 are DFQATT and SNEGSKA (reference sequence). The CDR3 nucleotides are TGCAGTGTCCGGACTAGCGGGAGTTCCTACAATGAGCAGTTCTTC. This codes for CSVRTSGSSYNEQFF.

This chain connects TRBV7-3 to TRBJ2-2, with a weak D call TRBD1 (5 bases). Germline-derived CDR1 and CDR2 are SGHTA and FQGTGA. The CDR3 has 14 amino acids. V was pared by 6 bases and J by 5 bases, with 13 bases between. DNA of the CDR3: TGTGCCAGCAGTCTTTCACAGGATACCGGGGAGCTGTTTTTT. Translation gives CASSLSQDTGELFF.